The 24 T cell receptor beta chains listed next were all sequenced from one sample in a study of cytomegalovirus exposure and HLA in healthy donors. PCR involved 60 Vbeta and 13 Jbeta primers. Method: immunoSEQ multiplex PCR; TCRdb's copy keeps in-frame clones and lacks some. Found here are some 110,000 clones, less than 85% of them singletons; the top ten hold about 5.7%. The sequencing sample was made of PBMCs. The source is a woman under 30 in good health and CMV-seropositive.

This clone was found a few times. This rearrangement joins TRBV5-1 to TRBJ1-2; 9 bases map to TRBD1. Germline V gene lookup returns CDR1 SGHRS and CDR2 YFSETQ. V gave up 0 bases and J gave up 4 bases; unmatched junction bases: 4. The CDR3 is 15 residues long. The CDR3 protein is CASSLEGQGSYGYTF. The CDR3 bases are TGCGCCAGCAGCTTGGAGGGACAGGGATCCTATGGCTACACCTTC.

This clone was found a few times. The chain is built from TRBV2 and TRBJ1-4; D unclear. V lost 7 bases and J 0 bases, leaving 15 bases between the germline ends. Germline V lookup: CDR1 SNHLY, CDR2 FYNNEI. The length of the CDR3 is 16 residues. CDR3 coding DNA: TGTGCCAGCACGTTGAATTTCCAGACAACTAATGAAAAACTGTTTTTT. This sequence encodes CASTLNFQTTNEKLFF.

The genes are TRBV29-1 and TRBJ2-1; TRBD1 aligns across 8 bases. The CDR3 spans 12 residues. Per the germline V gene, CDR1 is SQVTM and CDR2 is ANQGSEA. J was trimmed by 7 bases and V by 6 bases; bases with no gene match: 5. The DNA of the CDR3 is TGCAGCGTACCGGGACAGGATAATGAGCAGTTCTTC. Its protein product is CSVPGQDNEQFF.

The V gene is TRBV5-8, the J gene TRBJ2-3; 7 nucleotides agree with TRBD1. Trimming removed 3 bases from V and 6 bases from J; junction bases left unmatched: 13. The germline gives CDR1 SGHTS, CDR2 YDEGEE. The CDR3 extends over 16 amino acids. The CDR3 reads CASSSGTANHRDTQYF. For the CDR3, the DNA is TGTGCCAGCAGCTCCGGGACAGCTAATCATCGGGATACGCAGTATTTT. The full variable domain, its missing parts supplied by reference TRBV5-8 and TRBJ2-3, is EAGVTQSPTHLIKTRGQQATLRCSPISGHTSVYWYQQALGLGLQFLLWYDEGEERNRGNFPPRFSGRQFPNYSSELNVNALELEDSALYLCASSSGTANHRDTQYFGPGTRLTVL.

The chain links TRBV13 to TRBJ2-3; D is possibly TRBD2 (6 bases). CDR3 length: 16 residues. The germline V gene has CDR1 PRHDT and CDR2 FYEKMQ (reference sequence). V shed 5 bases and J shed 0 bases, with 15 bases lying between them. The CDR3, as DNA: TGTGCCAGCAGCCAACCCCTAGCGACTAGCACAGATACGCAGTATTTT. Encoded protein: CASSQPLATSTDTQYF.

The chain has TRBV28 and TRBJ2-7; tentatively, D is TRBD1 (6 bases). CDR1 MDHEN and CDR2 SYDVKM come from the germline V gene. Between the trimmed V and J ends, which lost 6 bases and 2 bases, there was a span of 14 bases. This CDR3 region has 14 residues. The CDR3 is CASRMTGQTYEQYF. For the CDR3, the DNA is TGTGCCAGCAGAATGACAGGACAAACCTACGAGCAGTACTTC. Supplemented by reference TRBV28 and TRBJ2-7, the full variable domain reads DVKVTQSSRYLVKRTGEKVFLECVQDMDHENMFWYRQDPGLGLRLIYFSYDVKMKEKGDIPEGYSVSREKKERFSLILESASTNQTSMYLCASRMTGQTYEQYFGPGTRLTVT.

This chain links TRBV30 with TRBJ2-3, with no clear D. V was shortened by 8 bases and J by 2 bases, with 14 bases between the two germline ends. Germline CDR1 and CDR2: GTSNPN and SVGIG (reference sequence). CDR3 length: 13 amino acids. The CDR3 reads CALVRSPTDTQYF. The CDR3 DNA is TGTGCCCTAGTACGGAGCCCCACAGATACGCAGTATTTT.

This sequence joins TRBV7-9 and TRBJ1-2, with 10 positions matching TRBD1. Trimming cost V 5 bases and J 6 bases; bases outside gene matches: 6. The germline V gene has CDR1 SEHNR and CDR2 FQNEAQ (reference sequence). The CDR3 spans 14 residues. CDR3 loop: CASSPTGGANGYTF. The CDR3 DNA reads TGTGCCAGCAGCCCGACAGGGGGCGCGAATGGCTACACCTTC.

This clone was counted a single time. The chain couples TRBV11-3 to TRBJ2-1; TRBD2 matches 15 bases. Looked up from germline, CDR1 is SGHNT and CDR2 is YENEEA. CDR3 length equals 14 residues. V shed 5 bases and J 10 bases; nucleotides not matched to a gene: 3. CDR3 in amino acids: CASSKGLAGGEQFF. The CDR3 nucleotides are TGTGCCAGCAGCAAGGGACTAGCGGGAGGCGAGCAGTTCTTC.

This clone showed up just a few times. The chain employs TRBV5-4 and TRBJ1-3; tentative D call: TRBD1 (5 bases). Trimming took 0 bases from V and 1 from J, leaving 8 bases between them. The CDR3 extends over 15 amino acids. Germline loops: CDR1 SGHNT, CDR2 YYREEE (reference sequence). This CDR3 reads CASSLAGMSGNTIYF. The CDR3 DNA sequence: TGTGCCAGCAGCTTGGCAGGGATGTCTGGAAACACCATATATTTT.

This clone showed up just a few times. The CDR3: CASSGQGSRYEQYF. The CDR3 DNA sequence: TGTGCCAGCAGCGGACAGGGGTCTAGGTACGAGCAGTACTTC. The gene calls are TRBV5-8 and TRBJ2-7; 9 bases map to TRBD1. The junction had 6 bases not matched to a gene; V was cut back by 4 bases and J by 4 bases. The CDR3 runs to 14 residues. The germline gives CDR1 SGHTS, CDR2 YDEGEE.

The chain couples TRBV15 to TRBJ2-1; 7 bases are a match to TRBD2. CDR1 is LNHNV and CDR2 is YYDKDF in the germline V gene (reference sequence). Germline trimming cut 0 bases from V and 8 bases from J; bases unmatched to any gene: 16. The CDR3 sequence is 18 residues long. As DNA, the CDR3 is TGTGCCACCAGCAGAGAACGGACCCGGGACTACCCCTTGTATGAGCAGTTCTTC. It specifies CATSRERTRDYPLYEQFF.

The gene calls are TRBV19 and TRBJ2-3; 7 bases are a match to TRBD2. Germline V CDR1 and CDR2: LNHDA, SQIVND (reference sequence). Unmatched junction bases numbered 8, after V lost 5 bases and J lost 3 bases. This CDR3 has 15 amino acids. Here the CDR3 reads CASSAGEGGTDTQYF. CDR3 DNA sequence: TGTGCCAGTAGTGCGGGAGAGGGTGGGACAGATACGCAGTATTTT.

The chain carries TRBV12-5 and TRBJ1-2, with D perhaps matching TRBD1 (5 bases). Trimming took off 2 bases at V and 8 bases at J, with 9 bases between the two ends. CDR3 length: 12 amino acids. CDR1 and CDR2 (germline): LGHNT, FRNRAP. This chain's CDR3 is CASGLQGGGYTF. CDR3 bases: TGTGCTAGTGGTTTGCAGGGAGGCGGCTACACCTTC.

The V gene is TRBV2, the J gene TRBJ2-7; D call uncertain. V lost 4 bases, J lost 2 bases, and 12 bases lay in between. Germline assignment: CDR1 SNHLY and CDR2 FYNNEI. CDR3 length: 14 amino acids. This CDR3 is CASSGNPQTYEQYF. CDR3 coding DNA: TGTGCCAGCAGTGGGAACCCACAGACCTACGAGCAGTACTTC. Drawing the rest from reference TRBV2 and TRBJ2-7, the complete variable domain is EPEVTQTPSHQVTQMGQEVILRCVPISNHLYFYWYRQILGQKVEFLVSFYNNEISEKSEIFDDQFSVERPDGSNFTLKIRSTKLEDSAMYFCASSGNPQTYEQYFGPGTRLTVT.

V gene TRBV28 combines with J gene TRBJ2-7, with TRBD2 matching 7 bases. The germline gives CDR1 MDHEN, CDR2 SYDVKM. CDR3 size: 15 residues. Germline trimming cut 2 bases from V and 2 bases from J; bases unmatched to any gene: 6. CDR3 nucleotide sequence: TGTGCCAGCAGTTTACCCTTGGGGAGGGCCTACGAGCAGTACTTC. Translated, it gives CASSLPLGRAYEQYF.

The chain is built from TRBV6-1 and TRBJ2-1; possible D gene TRBD2, 6 bases. The length of the CDR3 is 14 residues. From germline, CDR1 is MNHNS and CDR2 SASEGT. V was cut by 4 bases and J by 7 bases, with 14 bases left in between. The chain's CDR3 is CASSVDARGNEQFF. Here the CDR3 DNA reads TGTGCCAGCAGTGTGGACGCCCGGGGGAATGAGCAGTTCTTC.

This clone appeared once. This sequence joins TRBV10-1 and TRBJ1-1; 9 bases are a match to TRBD1. V lost 4 bases to trimming and J lost 2 bases; unmatched junction nucleotides: 8. This CDR3 has 16 residues. The germline V gene encodes CDR1 WNHNN and CDR2 SYGVQD (reference sequence). The CDR3 DNA reads TGCGCCAGCAGTGGTGGACAGGGGACCGATAACACTGAAGCTTTCTTT. Its translation is CASSGGQGTDNTEAFF.

The chain has TRBV14 and TRBJ1-1; D gene uncertain. This CDR3 contains 14 residues. Per the germline V gene, CDR1 is SGHDN and CDR2 is FVKESK. V lost 1 base to trimming and J lost 2 bases, with 8 bases between them. The CDR3 DNA reads as TGTGCCAGCAGCCAAGTTATGAGTAACACTGAAGCTTTCTTT. It encodes CASSQVMSNTEAFF.

The chain couples TRBV5-6 to TRBJ2-3; D might be TRBD1 (7 bases). This CDR3 is 16 amino acids long. Germline V gene sequence: CDR1 SGHDT, CDR2 YYEEEE. V was cut by 3 bases and J by 2 bases, with 16 bases left in between. The CDR3 DNA reads as TGTGCCAGCAGCTGGGGTGGAGGGGGCAACACAGATACGCAGTATTTT. Translating it yields CASSWGGGGNTDTQYF.

This clone has a handful of counts. The V call is TRBV7-9, the J call TRBJ1-5; TRBD1 agrees at 8 bases. With 6 bases clipped from V and 7 bases from J, the junction kept 8 bases outside the gene matches. Germline V gene sequence: CDR1 SEHNR, CDR2 FQNEAQ (reference sequence). The CDR3 consists of 14 residues. CDR3: CASSSQGVGQPQHF. CDR3 in DNA: TGTGCCAGCAGTTCACAGGGGGTCGGACAGCCCCAGCATTTT.

The DNA for the CDR3 is TGTGCCAGCAGCGTTGGAGGGGATACGCAGTATTTT. This translates into CASSVGGDTQYF. This rearrangement joins TRBV9 to TRBJ2-3, with D possibly TRBD2 on 6 matching bases. CDR3 length: 12 residues. Germline lookup yields CDR1 SGDLS and CDR2 YYNGEE. The V end was cut by 2 bases, the J end by 6 bases, with 7 bases between. The full variable domain, in which reference TRBV9 and TRBJ2-3 provide the parts outside the CDR3, is DSGVTQTPKHLITATGQRVTLRCSPRSGDLSVYWYQQSLDQGLQFLIQYYNGEERAKGNILERFSAQQFPDLHSELNLSSLELGDSALYFCASSVGGDTQYFGPGTRLTVL.

This clone came up a few times. V gene TRBV28 combines with J gene TRBJ1-5, with a weak D call TRBD1 (6 bases). The CDR3 covers 15 residues. Germline V lookup: CDR1 MDHEN, CDR2 SYDVKM. The ends were cut back, 6 bases at V and 9 bases at J, with 21 bases in the middle. In nucleotides, the CDR3 is TGTGCCAGCAGCCAAAGAGTGGACAGAGAATGGCCCCAGCATTTT. Protein product: CASSQRVDREWPQHF. Based on the CDR3 plus reference TRBV28 and TRBJ1-5, the full variable domain is DVKVTQSSRYLVKRTGEKVFLECVQDMDHENMFWYRQDPGLGLRLIYFSYDVKMKEKGDIPEGYSVSREKKERFSLILESASTNQTSMYLCASSQRVDREWPQHFGDGTRLSIL.

The gene calls are TRBV4-1 and TRBJ1-2, with a weak D call TRBD1 (5 bases). Germline V CDR1 and CDR2: MGHRA, YSYEKL. The CDR3 is made up of 14 amino acids. V was shortened by 4 bases and J by 3 bases, with 12 bases between the two germline ends. The CDR3 here is CASSPGGFYYGYTF. The CDR3 nucleotides are TGCGCCAGCAGCCCCGGGGGGTTTTACTATGGCTACACCTTC.